The entry below gives a single T cell receptor beta chain sequence along with its context. Its antigen is still unknown. One base away lies a much larger clone, so this may be a sequencing read error. The data originate from a study of T cells in Graves' hyperthyroidism and ophthalmopathy (dated by TCRdb to about 2019). Regarding the complete study: Peripheral blood samples were taken at initial diagnosis, before any treatment was given. In several Graves' hyperthyroidism patients, the study also compared T-cell repertoires from thyroid tissue with T-cell repertoires from blood. The 75 to 100 discovery patients were randomly divided into training and test sets at a 7:3 ratio. TCR V-J signatures able to tell the groups apart were searched for in a discovery cohort of approximately 95 patients, of whom over 40 had Graves' ophthalmopathy and around 57 had stable Graves' hyperthyroidism. Whether ophthalmopathy could be predicted prospectively was tested in an independent validation cohort made up of under 20 hyperthyroidism patients plus 17 patients who later progressed to ophthalmopathy. After blood sampling, hyperthyroidism patients were treated with methimazole at a starting dose of 30 mg daily, and ophthalmopathy patients were treated with high-dose intravenous methylprednisolone. According to the paper, TCR Vbeta CDR3 sequencing was carried out on 135 peripheral blood samples, which came from fewer than 50 ophthalmopathy, 80 or so hyperthyroidism and approximately 17 progressor patients. General conclusions and limits of the study: Blood samples also contained most of the expanded thyroid clonotypes (frequency above 0.001), which suggests that blood repertoires may reflect thyroid immune responses. Sample size was not statistically predetermined, and blinding of investigators to group allocation was not performed. In validation, the model predicted progression to ophthalmopathy with over 65% sensitivity and approximately 78% specificity, a median of around six months before onset. A model built on a 13 V-J signature distinguished ophthalmopathy from stable hyperthyroidism, reaching around 90% sensitivity and under 84% specificity in cross-validation and 80%/75% in testing.

Stable Graves' hyperthyroidism was defined as the absence of progression to ophthalmopathy over 18 months of follow-up. Hyperthyroidism patients were newly diagnosed, had a disease duration of under 2 months, and were aged 18 to 65 years. Any patient with an uncontrolled infection, another autoimmune disease, pregnancy or lactation was excluded. Clinical symptoms, serum thyroxine and TRAb, thyroid ultrasound, and orbital computed tomography formed the basis for the diagnoses. Ficoll-Paque density gradient centrifugation was used to isolate PBMCs from about 10 ml of fresh peripheral blood. Total RNA was extracted with Trizol reagent, and quality was checked on an Agilent 2100 Bioanalyzer. The CDR3 has 14 amino acids, counting the end cysteine and phenylalanine. The entry retains the CDR3 DNA only, 42 bases that are in frame from base 1. From a lookup of the germline V gene, CDR1 and CDR2 are SGHTA and FQGNSA.

The TCR beta CDR3 regions were amplified from the RNA transcripts. The TCR CDR3 was subjected to a first round of RT-PCR using the HTBI primer set and the Qiagen OneStep RT-PCR kit. The libraries were constructed in a second round of multiplex PCR and then size-selected and purified. Paired-end sequencing of the libraries was performed with 100 bp reads on an Illumina HiSeq2000. Concerning the study's data processing: SOAPnuke was used to process the raw data, removing reads that contained adapters or uncalled bases, had a mean Phred below 15, or lacked an exact match to the constant primer or identifier. High-quality paired reads were merged using COPE v1.2.5, and each unique nucleotide sequence was defined as a clonotype. Clonotypes were aligned to IMGT TRBV, TRBD and TRBJ reference segments using MiTCR v1.1. The analysis was restricted to V-J combinations with a frequency above 0.0001, which together covered 99% to 99.2% of the repertoires. A TCS score was defined as the ratio between F50 (clonal expansion) and ExV (chaos), using BLOSUM62-based TCRdist between CDR3 peptides within each V-J. Welch's t-statistics and random forest reduced 514 V-J features to 13, which were used in a naive Bayes classifier (R e1071). TCRdb itself trimmed the public reads at Q25 with fastp, ran MiXCR and retained productive beta chains. Rows matching on CDR3 protein sequence are summarized as one entry with the most common DNA and genes. TCRdb's processing, not the study's, gives the V and J calls here. Within this sample are a few hundred thousand distinct CDR3 sequences, with roughly 18% of them counted one time only. Of the sample, approximately 40% falls within the top ten clones.

The chain is encoded by TRBV7-2 joined to TRBJ2-1; too little of a D gene remains to name it. This clonotype was obtained from a man aged 40-49 years with Graves' hyperthyroidism. The source material was blood. The CDR3 here reads CAGSRQGTYNEQFF. The nucleotides are TGTGCCGGCAGCCGACAAGGAACTTACAATGAGCAGTTCTTC.